A single T cell receptor beta chain is shown here with its context. These data originate in a study of blood T cell repertoires in COVID-19. Study-wide background: Spain, Italy and the United States supplied samples that represented acute and convalescent COVID-19. PBMCs, B-cell-depleted T cells, or T cells provided the cDNA or gDNA that made up the material.

The germline gives CDR1 MNHNS, CDR2 SASEGT. CDR3 length: 15 amino acids. V shed 2 bases and J 0 bases; nucleotides not matched to a gene: 4. Authors' analysis steps: Quantification of nucleated cells was approximated via reference gene primer amplification. TCRdb keeps only in-frame clones here, not all; method: immunoSEQ multiplex PCR. From that table come the V and J calls and clone size; the DNA was used to work out D and trimming. Among under 200,000 clones listed, more than 85% were seen once. The sequenced sample was peripheral blood. The V gene is TRBV6-1, the J gene TRBJ2-7; 7 positions match TRBD1. The receptor was isolated from a man between 70 and 80 years old with active or convalescent COVID-19. The CDR3, as DNA: TGTGCCAGCAGTGAAACGGCAGGGGGCTCCTACGAGCAGTACTTC. It is translated as CASSETAGGSYEQYF.